This T cell receptor (beta chain) was identified in a study of blood T cells in healthy people across ages. Study conclusions and caveats: Conclusively comparing naive with antigen-experienced cells was impossible with unsorted PBMCs. CMV status of donors was not determined, possibly confounding expanded clonotype changes. It was held that the diversity estimates obtained from one million T cells were underestimates.

The individuals who served as donors were healthy Caucasians living in Russia, aged roughly 6 to 95. This clonotype was seen repeatedly, ten times or more. Its antigen remains unidentified. The length of the CDR3 is 14 residues. Germline V lookup: CDR1 SQVTM, CDR2 ANQGSEA. Trimming cost V 4 bases and J 3 bases, with 16 bases left between them. A sample-barcoded 5' primer and a J-beta primer mix were used in a second PCR of roughly 7 to 11 cycles. TCRdb reprocessed the 5' RACE reads with MiXCR, giving one entry per CDR3 protein. The sample lists hundreds of thousands of distinct CDR3 sequences; about 32% were seen once.

This TCR derives from a woman over 75 in good health. Sequenced input: blood. The genes are TRBV29-1 and TRBJ2-7; D call uncertain. In DNA form, the CDR3 reads TGCAGCGTTGTGGCCCGGACCGCAAACTACGAGCAGTACTTC. Residues: CSVVARTANYEQYF.